This T cell receptor (beta chain) was sequenced for a study of T-cell reconstitution after alpha-beta-depleted transplantation in children. Researchers prepared the TCRbeta library using unique molecular identifiers, the study reports. TCRdb analysed the PCR reads with MiXCR anew, one entry per CDR3 protein. The sample lists about 610,000 distinct CDR3 sequences; about a quarter were seen once. This clonotype turned up a few times. The germline gives CDR1 SGHDT, CDR2 YYEEEE. V dropped 3 bases and J dropped 8 bases, with 15 bases sitting between them. CDR3 length: 14 residues. The TCR sequence derives from a boy under two years old with Wiskott-Aldrich syndrome, due to receive a stem cell transplant. Sequencing was performed on PBMCs, taken before TCRalphabeta/CD19-depleted stem cell transplant. The chain links TRBV5-6 to TRBJ2-1; weak D call: TRBD2 (5 bases). The CDR3, as DNA: TGTGCCAGCAGCTACGGACTGTCACCGGATGAGCAGTTCTTC. It encodes CASSYGLSPDEQFF.